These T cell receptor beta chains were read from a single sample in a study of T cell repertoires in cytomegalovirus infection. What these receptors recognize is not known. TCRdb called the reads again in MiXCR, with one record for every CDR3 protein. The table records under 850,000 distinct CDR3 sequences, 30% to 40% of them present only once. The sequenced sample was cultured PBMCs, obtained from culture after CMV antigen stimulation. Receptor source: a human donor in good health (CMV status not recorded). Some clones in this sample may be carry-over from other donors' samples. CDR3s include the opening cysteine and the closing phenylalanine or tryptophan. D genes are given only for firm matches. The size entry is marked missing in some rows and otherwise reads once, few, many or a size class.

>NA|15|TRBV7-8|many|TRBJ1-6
TGTGCCAGCAGCTTAGCGGCACGCAGCAATTCACCCCTCCACTTT
CASSLAARSNSPLHF
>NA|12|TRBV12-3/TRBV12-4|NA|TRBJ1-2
TGTGCCAGCAGTTTAGCGCTGGGAGGCTACACCTTC
CASSLALGGYTF
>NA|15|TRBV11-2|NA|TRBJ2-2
TGTGCCAGCAGCTTGAGGAGAGGGAGCGGCGGGGAGCTGTTTTTT
CASSLRRGSGGELFF
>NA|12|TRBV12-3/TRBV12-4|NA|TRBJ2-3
TGTGCCAGCACTCAGCCCACAGATACGCAGTATTTT
CASTQPTDTQYF
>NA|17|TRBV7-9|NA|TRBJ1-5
TGTGCCAGCAGCTTATCTCGGGTACGATATAGCAATCAGCCCCAGCATTTT
CASSLSRVRYSNQPQHF
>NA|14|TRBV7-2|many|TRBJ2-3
TGTGCCAGCAGCTTTACAGGAAGCACAGATACGCAGTATTTT
CASSFTGSTDTQYF
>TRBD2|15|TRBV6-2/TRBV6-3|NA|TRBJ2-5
TGTGCCAGCAGTACCCCCGCGGGAGTCGTTGAGACCCAGTACTTC
CASSTPAGVVETQYF
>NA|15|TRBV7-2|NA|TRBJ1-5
TGTGCCAGCAGTCATCAGGGTAATCTTAGTCAGCCCCAGCATTTT
CASSHQGNLSQPQHF
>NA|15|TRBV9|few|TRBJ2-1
TGTGCCAGCAGCGTGTCCCGGGACCCCTACAATGAGCAGTTCTTC
CASSVSRDPYNEQFF
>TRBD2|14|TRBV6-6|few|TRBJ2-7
TGTGCCAGCAGCGGACTAGCAACCATCTACGAGCAGTACTTC
CASSGLATIYEQYF
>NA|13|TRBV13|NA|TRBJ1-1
TGTGCCAGCCAGCTATTCGCGAACACTGAAGCTTTCTTT
CASQLFANTEAFF
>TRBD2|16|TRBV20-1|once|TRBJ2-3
TGCAGTGCTCCTCGCGGGAGCGGGAGTGGGTCAGATACGCAGTATTTT
CSAPRGSGSGSDTQYF
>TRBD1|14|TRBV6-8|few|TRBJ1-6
TGTGCCAGCAGCAGTAGGGACAGTAATTCACCCCTCCACTTT
CASSSRDSNSPLHF
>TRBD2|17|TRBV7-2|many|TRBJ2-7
TGTGCCAGCAGCCCCGGACTAGCGGGAGGATCTTTCTACGAGCAGTACTTC
CASSPGLAGGSFYEQYF
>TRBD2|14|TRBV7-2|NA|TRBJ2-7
TGTGCCAGCAGCCCCGGACTAGACTACTACGAGCAGTACTTC
CASSPGLDYYEQYF
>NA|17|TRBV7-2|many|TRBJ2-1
TGTGCCAGCAGCTTAAGGGCTGGGGGCGGGAGAAGGAGAGAGCAGTTCTTC
CASSLRAGGGRRREQFF
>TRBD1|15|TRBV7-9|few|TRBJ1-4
TGTGCCAGCAGCGCTCGGGACAGAAGGAATGAAAAACTGTTTTTT
CASSARDRRNEKLFF
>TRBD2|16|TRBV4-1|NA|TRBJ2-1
TGCGCCAGCAGCCAGAATTGGCTAGCGGGAGTGCATGAGCAGTTCTTC
CASSQNWLAGVHEQFF
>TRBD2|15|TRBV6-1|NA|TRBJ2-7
TGTGCCAGCAAGGGGACTAGCGGGAGTTCCTACGAGCAGTACTTC
CASKGTSGSSYEQYF
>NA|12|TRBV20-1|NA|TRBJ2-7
TGCAGTGCTGCGGCCGGGTGGCACGAGCAGTACTTC
CSAAAGWHEQYF
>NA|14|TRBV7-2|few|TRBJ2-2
TGTGCCAGCAGCCCAGAAGCGGGCACCGGGGAGCTGTTTTTT
CASSPEAGTGELFF
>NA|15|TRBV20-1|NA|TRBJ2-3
TGCAGTGCTAGCCCGAAGAGCGGGAGCACAGATACGCAGTATTTT
CSASPKSGSTDTQYF
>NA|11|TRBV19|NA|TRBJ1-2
TGTGCCAGTAGTGCAGCGGGTGGCTACACCTTC
CASSAAGGYTF
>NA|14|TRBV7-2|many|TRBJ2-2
TGTGCCAGCAGCCCTAAGATGGGAACCGGGGAGCTGTTTTTT
CASSPKMGTGELFF
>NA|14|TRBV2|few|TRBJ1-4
TGTGCCAGTGGGAGGGCACAGACAAATGAAAAACTGTTTTTT
CASGRAQTNEKLFF
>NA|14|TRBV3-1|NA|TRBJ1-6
TGTGCCAGCAGCCAAGAGGGGGCGAATTCACCCCTCCACTTT
CASSQEGANSPLHF
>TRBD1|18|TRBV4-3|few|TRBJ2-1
TGCGCCAGCAGCCAAGAATTCGCAAGCCAGGGGACAGGGTATGAGCAGTTCTTC
CASSQEFASQGTGYEQFF
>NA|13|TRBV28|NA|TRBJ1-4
TGTGCCAGCAGTTTTAGGATAAATGAAAAACTGTTTTTT
CASSFRINEKLFF
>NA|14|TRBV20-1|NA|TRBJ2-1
TGCAGTGCCTTAGAGGACGGCTCCACCAATGAGCAGTTCTTC
CSALEDGSTNEQFF
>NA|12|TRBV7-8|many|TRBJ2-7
TGTGCCAGCAGCCGGTACGACTACGAGCAGTACTTC
CASSRYDYEQYF
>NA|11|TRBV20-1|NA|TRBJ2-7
TGCAGTGTGCTGCAGGTTAACGAGCAGTACTTC
CSVLQVNEQYF
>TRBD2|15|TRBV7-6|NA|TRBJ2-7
TGTGCCAGCAGCTCAATTAGCGGGGCGGTCTACGAGCAGTACTTC
CASSSISGAVYEQYF
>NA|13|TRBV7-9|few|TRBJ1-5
TGTGCCAGCAGTTCAGATTGGGATCAGCCCCAGCATTTT
CASSSDWDQPQHF
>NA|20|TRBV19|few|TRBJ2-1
TGTGCCAGTAGTGGGACAGGGGGGAAACTAGCGGGAGGCTACTACAATGAGCAGTTCTTC
CASSGTGGKLAGGYYNEQFF
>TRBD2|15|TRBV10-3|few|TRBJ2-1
TGTGCCATCAGCGGCGGGACTAGCAGTAACAATGAGCAGTTCTTC
CAISGGTSSNNEQFF
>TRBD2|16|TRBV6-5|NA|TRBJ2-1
TGTGCCAGCAGTTACTCGGCGGGAGGGGTTGGGGATGAGCAGTTCTTC
CASSYSAGGVGDEQFF
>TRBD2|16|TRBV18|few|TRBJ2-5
TGTGCCAGCTCACCAGGGACTAGCGGGGGTCGAGAGACCCAGTACTTC
CASSPGTSGGRETQYF